The source of this T cell receptor (beta chain) is a study of shared clonotypes between healthy human individuals (dated by TCRdb to between 2020 and 2021). About the investigation overall: A couple of women and a few men aged 18 to 49 years were included in the cohort. Per donor, three plates each were used for CD4 naive and CD4 memory, two for CD8 naive, and one for CD8 memory. To estimate repertoire size and how much clonotypes are shared between individuals, the study performed deep sequencing of blood TCR repertoires from five healthy adults. To increase sequencing depth and limit assay-specific biases, TCR repertoire library preparation and sequencing were carried out by different laboratories using diverse techniques. Per donor, leukapheresis produced somewhere between about 0.9 and 9.5 billion PBMCs. What the authors observed across the whole study: Because the study included a small number of donors, the genetic and exposure-history diversity represented was limited. Sharing across a few donors was observed for around 5% of naive CD4, less than 4% of naive CD8, 2% to 2.5% of memory CD4, and about 0.39% of memory CD8 clonotypes. Naive subsets generally had larger estimated clonotype richness than memory subsets did. Rarefaction of sorted-subset datasets indicated incomplete sequencing despite the large sequencing depth. Sampling was limited to blood, and TCR repertoires in tissue likely differ from TCR repertoires in blood. Pairwise subsampling led to the expectation that sequencing depth would affect the degree of clonotype sharing among donors. Compared with non-shared clonotypes, clonotypes shared by all four sorted-subset donors had higher generation probabilities.

With regard to this clone: The target of this receptor is not known. Per-base qualities were not stored, and no clone one base away is much larger.

TCR CDR3 regions were amplified from genomic DNA by multiplex PCR using the deep immunoSEQ assay. For each cell subset, the extracted genomic DNA was distributed evenly across all wells of several immunoSEQ 96-well plates, and each plate served as one replicate. For sorted subsets, 150 to 200 ng genomic DNA, equal to approximately 30,000 T cell genomes, was loaded into each replicate PCR. Purified libraries were quantified with a Qubit 3.0 fluorometer, sized on a Bioanalyzer 2100, and re-quantified with the KAPA Library Quantification kit. Each immunoSEQ 96-well plate was sequenced on its own single-read 150-cycle Illumina NextSeq 550 flow cell. Per the source publication's procedure: Because the immunoSEQ output included only junctional sequences and no quality scores, the filtering could not be the same as the filtering used for full-length reads. Sequences were annotated with PyIR, a Python wrapper for IgBLAST v1.9, using IMGT germline references to assign V/J genes and CDR3. Reads were removed for weak V/J assignments (E-value above 1e-6), missing CDR3, stop codons, out-of-frame junctions, or ambiguous translated residues. V3J clonotypes were defined as sequences sharing an identical inferred V gene, J gene, and CDR3 amino acid sequence. To compute the percentage overlap between repertoires, the number of shared unique clonotypes was divided by the size of the smaller repertoire. Richness of each repertoire was evaluated using RTK rarefaction, the Chao1 estimator, and Recon v2.1 estimates of unobserved clonotypes. Generation probabilities were computed with OLGA for all TCRbeta clonotypes obtained by the gDNA method from several donors. The immuneACCESS repertoire file appears here via TCRdb, limited to in-frame rearrangements. These files lack a portion of the clones; in checked studies, under half of the deficit traces to unresolved V genes, and the cause of the others is not known. The DNA was the basis for D and trimming; V, J and clone size are from that table. This sample is represented by around 2,000,000 clones; over 85% of them were singletons. The ten largest clonotypes hold around 1.1% of the sample.

The CDR3 starts with the cysteine, ends with the phenylalanine, and has 16 residues. Only the CDR3 region is kept as DNA, spanning 48 bases read in frame from base 1. Trimming at the junction amounts to 1 base on V and 1 base on J, and the germline ends lie 13 bases apart. From a lookup of the germline V gene (reference sequence), CDR1 and CDR2 are SEHNR and FQNEAQ. CD8 naive samples consisted of CD45RO-negative cells that were positively selected for CCR7, yielding a CD45RA+CCR7+ population without TemRA cells. Donors were healthy HIV-negative adults with no recently reported acute infections or vaccinations. Every donor was a Caucasian adult living in Nashville, Tennessee, USA. Blood was collected by leukapheresis, and PBMCs were isolated by Ficoll-Histopaque density gradient centrifugation and then cryopreserved in liquid nitrogen vapor phase. Purity and quantity of every magnetically sorted T cell population were checked by analytical flow cytometry. Genomic DNA was isolated from every sorted fraction and measured by UV absorbance on a Nanodrop 2000c.

Here the chain combines TRBV7-9 and TRBJ1-1; the D gene cannot be named for sure. The specimen was naive CD8+ T cells sorted from blood. The sample's cell subset or site label, decoded: CD45RA+CCR7+. The clonotype originates from a man aged 18-30 years in good health. The DNA sequence reads TGTGCCAGCAGCTTAGGGGATACGCTCTGGAACACTGAAGCTTTCTTT. It translates to CASSLGDTLWNTEAFF.